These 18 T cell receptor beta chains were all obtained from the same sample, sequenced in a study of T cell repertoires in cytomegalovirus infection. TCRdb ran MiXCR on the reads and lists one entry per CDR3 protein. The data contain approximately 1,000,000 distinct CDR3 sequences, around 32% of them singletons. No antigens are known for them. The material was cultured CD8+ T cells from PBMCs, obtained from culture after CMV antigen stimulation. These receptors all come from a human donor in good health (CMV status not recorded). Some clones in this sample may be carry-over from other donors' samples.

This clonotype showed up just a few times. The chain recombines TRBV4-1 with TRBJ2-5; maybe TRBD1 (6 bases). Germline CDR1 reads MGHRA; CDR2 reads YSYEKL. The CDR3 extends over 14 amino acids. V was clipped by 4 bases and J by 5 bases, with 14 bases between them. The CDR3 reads CASSLYYRVETQYF. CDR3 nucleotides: TGCGCCAGCAGCCTCTACTACAGGGTGGAGACCCAGTACTTC.

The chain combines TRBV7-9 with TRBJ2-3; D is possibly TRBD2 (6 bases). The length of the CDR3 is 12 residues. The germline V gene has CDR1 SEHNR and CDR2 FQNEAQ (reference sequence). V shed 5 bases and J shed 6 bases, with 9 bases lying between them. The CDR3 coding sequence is TGTGCCAGCAGCGGGACTGTGGATACGCAGTATTTT. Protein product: CASSGTVDTQYF.

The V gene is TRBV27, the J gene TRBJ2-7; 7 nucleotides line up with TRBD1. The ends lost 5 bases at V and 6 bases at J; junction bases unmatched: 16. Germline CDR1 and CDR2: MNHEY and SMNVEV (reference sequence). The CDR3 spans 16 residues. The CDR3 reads CASSLRVPDRVSEQYF. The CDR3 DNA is TGTGCCAGCAGTCTTCGGGTCCCTGACAGGGTCTCCGAGCAGTACTTC.

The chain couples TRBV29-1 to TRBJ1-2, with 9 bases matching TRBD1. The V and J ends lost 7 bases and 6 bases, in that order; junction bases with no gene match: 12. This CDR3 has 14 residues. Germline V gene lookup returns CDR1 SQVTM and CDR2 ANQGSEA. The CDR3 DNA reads TGCAGCGCTCAAAGAACAGGGGGCGGTAATGGCTACACCTTC. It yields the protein CSAQRTGGGNGYTF.

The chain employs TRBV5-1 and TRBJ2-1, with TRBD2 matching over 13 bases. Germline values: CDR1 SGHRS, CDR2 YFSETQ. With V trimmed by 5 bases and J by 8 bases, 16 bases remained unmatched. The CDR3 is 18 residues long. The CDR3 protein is CASSPPLSGTSGTHEQFF. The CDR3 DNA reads TGCGCCAGCAGTCCGCCCTTATCCGGGACTAGCGGGACGCATGAGCAGTTCTTC.

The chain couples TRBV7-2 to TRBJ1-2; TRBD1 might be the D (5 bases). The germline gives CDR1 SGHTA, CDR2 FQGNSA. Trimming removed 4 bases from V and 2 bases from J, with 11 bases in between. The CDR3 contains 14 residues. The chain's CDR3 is CASSWGNRNYGYTF. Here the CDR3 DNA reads TGTGCCAGCAGCTGGGGGAACCGGAACTATGGCTACACCTTC.

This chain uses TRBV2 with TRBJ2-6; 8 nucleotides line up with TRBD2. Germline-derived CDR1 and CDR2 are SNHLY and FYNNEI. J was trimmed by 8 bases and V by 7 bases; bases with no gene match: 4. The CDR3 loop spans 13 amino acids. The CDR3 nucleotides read TGTGCCAGCACCGGGGGGGTTACCAACGTCCTGACTTTC. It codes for CASTGGVTNVLTF. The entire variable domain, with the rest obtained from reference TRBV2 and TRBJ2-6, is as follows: EPEVTQTPSHQVTQMGQEVILRCVPISNHLYFYWYRQILGQKVEFLVSFYNNEISEKSEIFDDQFSVERPDGSNFTLKIRSTKLEDSAMYFCASTGGVTNVLTFGAGSRLTVL.

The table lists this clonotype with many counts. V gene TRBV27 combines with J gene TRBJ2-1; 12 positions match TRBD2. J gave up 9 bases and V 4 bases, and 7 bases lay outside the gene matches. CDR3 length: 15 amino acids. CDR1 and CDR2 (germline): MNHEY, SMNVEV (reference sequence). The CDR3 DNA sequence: TGTGCCAGCAGTTCCCTAGCGGGGGGGCCAGGTGAGCAGTTCTTC. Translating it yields CASSSLAGGPGEQFF.

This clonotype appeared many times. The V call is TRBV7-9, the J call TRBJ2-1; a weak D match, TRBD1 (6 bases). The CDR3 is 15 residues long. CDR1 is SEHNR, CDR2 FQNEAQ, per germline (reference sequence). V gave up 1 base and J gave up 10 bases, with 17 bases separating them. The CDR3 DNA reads TGTGCCAGCAGCTTAGAAGGGGTCAGGGGCGGGGAGCAGTTCTTC. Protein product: CASSLEGVRGGEQFF.

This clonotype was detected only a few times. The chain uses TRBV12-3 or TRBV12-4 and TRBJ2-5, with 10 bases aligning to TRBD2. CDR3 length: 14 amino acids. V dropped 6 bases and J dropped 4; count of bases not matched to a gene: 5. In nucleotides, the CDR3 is TGTGCCAGCAGGTCGAGCGGGGGGGCAGAGACCCAGTACTTC. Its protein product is CASRSSGGAETQYF.

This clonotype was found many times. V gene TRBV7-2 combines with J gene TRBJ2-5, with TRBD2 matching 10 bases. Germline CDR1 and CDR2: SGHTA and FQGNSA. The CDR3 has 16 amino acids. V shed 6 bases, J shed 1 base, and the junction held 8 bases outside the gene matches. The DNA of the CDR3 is TGTGCCAGCAGACCTTATAGCGGGGGGTCCCAAGAGACCCAGTACTTC. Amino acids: CASRPYSGGSQETQYF. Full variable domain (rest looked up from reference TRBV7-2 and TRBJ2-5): GAGVSQSPSNKVTEKGKDVELRCDPISGHTALYWYRQSLGQGLEFLIYFQGNSAPDKSGLPSDRFSAERTGGSVSTLTIQRTQQEDSAVYLCASRPYSGGSQETQYFGPGTRLLVL.

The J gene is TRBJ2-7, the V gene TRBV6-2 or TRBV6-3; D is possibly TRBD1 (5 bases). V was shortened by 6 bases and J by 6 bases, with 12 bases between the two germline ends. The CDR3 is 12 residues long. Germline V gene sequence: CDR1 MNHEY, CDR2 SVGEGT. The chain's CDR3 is CASSLTGPEQYV. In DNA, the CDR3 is TGTGCCAGCAGCCTCACAGGTCCCGAGCAGTACGTC.

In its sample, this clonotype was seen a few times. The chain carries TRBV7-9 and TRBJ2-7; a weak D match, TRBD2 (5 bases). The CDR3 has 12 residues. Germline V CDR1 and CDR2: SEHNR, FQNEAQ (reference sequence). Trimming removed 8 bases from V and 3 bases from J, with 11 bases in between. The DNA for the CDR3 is TGTGCCAGCGATAACGGGGACTACGAGCAGTACGTC. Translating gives CASDNGDYEQYV.

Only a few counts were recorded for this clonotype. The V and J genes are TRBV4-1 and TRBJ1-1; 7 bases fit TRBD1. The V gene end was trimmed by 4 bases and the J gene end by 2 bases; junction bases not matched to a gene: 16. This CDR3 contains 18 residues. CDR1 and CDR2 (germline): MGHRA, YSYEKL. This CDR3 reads CASSPQTGFPSLNTEAFF. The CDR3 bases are TGCGCCAGCAGCCCCCAGACAGGGTTCCCCTCTTTAAACACTGAAGCTTTCTTT.

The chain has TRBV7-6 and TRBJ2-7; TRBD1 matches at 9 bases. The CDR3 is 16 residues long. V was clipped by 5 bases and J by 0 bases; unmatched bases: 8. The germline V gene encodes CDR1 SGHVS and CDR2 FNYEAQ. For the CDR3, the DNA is TGTGCCAGCAGCCCGGACAGGGGCGTTTCCTCCTACGAGCAGTACGTC. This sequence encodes CASSPDRGVSSYEQYV.

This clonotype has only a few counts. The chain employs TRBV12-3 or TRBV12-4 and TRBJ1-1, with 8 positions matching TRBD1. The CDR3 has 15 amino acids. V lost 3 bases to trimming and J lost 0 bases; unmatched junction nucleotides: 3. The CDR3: CASSFGQGLNTEAFF. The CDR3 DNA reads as TGTGCCAGCAGTTTCGGACAGGGACTGAACACTGAAGCTTTCTTT.

CDR3 sequence (DNA): TGCGCCAGCAGTCAAATCGGGACTAGCGAGGGTCTCTACGAGCAGTACGTC. It yields the protein CASSQIGTSEGLYEQYV. The chain links TRBV23-1 to TRBJ2-7; the match to TRBD2 covers 10 bases. TRBV23-1 carries the ORF label, with uncertain function. The CDR3 runs 17 residues. Trimming removed 2 bases from V and 3 bases from J; junction bases left unmatched: 10.

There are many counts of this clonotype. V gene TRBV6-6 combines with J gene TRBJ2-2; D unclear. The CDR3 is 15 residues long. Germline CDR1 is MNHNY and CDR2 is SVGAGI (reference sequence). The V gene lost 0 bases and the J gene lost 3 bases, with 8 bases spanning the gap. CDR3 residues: CASSYSETHTGELFF. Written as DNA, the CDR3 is TGTGCCAGCAGTTACTCCGAGACCCACACCGGGGAGCTGTTTTTT.